Presented here are 27 T cell receptor beta chains from one specimen sequenced in a study of Ad26.COV2.S vaccination and SARS-CoV-2 variants. The assay was immunoSEQ multiplex PCR, and TCRdb's table has in-frame clones only and misses some. This table holds a few hundred thousand clones, approximately 87% found once. Treatment defined: about 20 received Ad26.COV2.S at low or high dose, single or two shots; 5 received placebo; per-sample allocation not given. Sampling was done on day 63 after the first vaccine or placebo injection. The input for sequencing was peripheral blood, taken in a trial of Ad26.COV2.S vaccine versus placebo. These receptors were taken from a person aged 18 to 59 who received the Ad26.COV2.S COVID-19 vaccine or a placebo.

V usage is TRBV7-9 and J usage is TRBJ2-7; D is uncertain. Trimming left V 5 bases short and J 2 bases short, with 4 bases between. The CDR3 is 11 amino acids. Looked up from germline, CDR1 is SEHNR and CDR2 is FQNEAQ (reference sequence). The CDR3: CASSNTYEQYF. The DNA for the CDR3 is TGTGCCAGCAGCAATACCTACGAGCAGTACTTC.

This chain connects TRBV21-1 to TRBJ1-2. TRBV21-1 is shown as a pseudogene. This CDR3 contains 14 residues. CDR3 sequence (DNA): TGTGCCAGCAGCAAATTCGGGGCCATCTATGGCTACACCTTC. Translated, it gives CASSKFGAIYGYTF.

The chain uses TRBV4-3 and TRBJ1-1; no clear D. The V gene lost 0 bases and the J gene lost 5 bases, with 19 bases spanning the gap. The CDR3 spans 17 residues. Germline V gene data show CDR1 as LGHNA and CDR2 as YSLEER. The CDR3 loop is CASSQDRNQLMGTEAFF. CDR3 coding DNA: TGCGCCAGCAGCCAAGATAGAAACCAGCTGATGGGGACTGAAGCTTTCTTT.

Points on this clone: Within the sample, other DNA sequences also encode this same CDR3. The chain joins TRBV5-1 to TRBJ1-1, with TRBD1 matching 7 bases. Germline V gene sequence: CDR1 SGHRS, CDR2 YFSETQ. V was clipped by 1 base and J by 1 base; unmatched bases: 1. The CDR3 consists of 14 residues. CDR3 loop: CASSLRQGNTEAFF. The CDR3 DNA sequence: TGCGCCAGCAGCTTGAGACAGGGGAACACTGAAGCTTTCTTT.

The table lists this clone with a few counts. The chain uses TRBV6-2 or TRBV6-3 and TRBJ1-6; D unresolved. This CDR3 has 15 residues. Trimming removed 5 bases from V and 6 bases from J, with 14 bases in between. Germline CDR1 reads MNHEY; CDR2 reads SVGEGT. The CDR3 DNA sequence: TGTGCCAGCAGTCGACCTCCATGGGGTAATTCACCCCTCCACTTT. This translates into CASSRPPWGNSPLHF.

Regarding this clone: Other DNA sequences in the sample encode the same CDR3. The chain uses TRBV30 and TRBJ2-3; D is undetermined. This CDR3 contains 13 residues. The V gene lost 0 bases and the J gene lost 0 bases, with 4 bases spanning the gap. Germline CDR1 GTSNPN, CDR2 SVGIG (reference sequence). As DNA, the CDR3 is TGTGCCTGGAGTGTAGGTAGCACAGATACGCAGTATTTT. Translating it yields CAWSVGSTDTQYF.

This clone was found once. The chain employs TRBV15 and TRBJ2-7; D remains unclear. Germline assignment: CDR1 LNHNV and CDR2 YYDKDF (reference sequence). V was trimmed by 0 bases and J by 3 bases, leaving 6 bases between them. The CDR3 is made up of 13 amino acids. CDR3 protein: CATSREAYYEQYF. CDR3 nucleotides: TGTGCCACCAGCAGAGAGGCGTACTACGAGCAGTACTTC.

This chain joins TRBV5-1 and TRBJ2-5, with D hard to call. CDR1 and CDR2 (germline): SGHRS, YFSETQ. The length of the CDR3 is 13 residues. Trimming took off 0 bases at V and 5 bases at J, with 8 bases between the two ends. The CDR3 here is CASSLEWLETQYF. CDR3 nucleotides: TGCGCCAGCAGCTTGGAATGGTTGGAGACCCAGTACTTC. Full variable domain (missing parts from reference TRBV5-1 and TRBJ2-5): KAGVTQTPRYLIKTRGQQVTLSCSPISGHRSVSWYQQTPGQGLQFLFEYFSETQRNKGNFPGRFSGRQFSNSRSEMNVSTLELGDSALYLCASSLEWLETQYFGPGTRLLVL.

The V call is TRBV5-5, the J call TRBJ2-4; 7 positions agree with TRBD1. Germline V CDR1 and CDR2: SGHKS, YYEKEE (reference sequence). This CDR3 has 15 residues. V shed 0 bases, J shed 7 bases, and the junction held 7 bases outside the gene matches. The CDR3 loop reads CASSLERQGWNIQYF. DNA for the CDR3: TGTGCCAGCAGCTTGGAACGACAGGGCTGGAACATTCAGTACTTC.

In DNA form, the CDR3 reads TGTGCCAGCAGCTTAACAGGGGAATCACCCCTCCACTTT. This encodes CASSLTGESPLHF. V usage is TRBV7-6 and J usage is TRBJ1-6; 7 bases are shared with TRBD1. Trimming cost V 2 bases and J 10 bases; bases outside gene matches: 2. Germline V gene data show CDR1 as SGHVS and CDR2 as FNYEAQ. This CDR3 contains 13 residues.

This chain links TRBV27 with TRBJ1-5; D remains unclear. V gave up 2 bases and J gave up 4 bases, with 9 bases separating them. Germline assignment: CDR1 MNHEY and CDR2 SMNVEV (reference sequence). The CDR3 loop spans 14 amino acids. CDR3 amino acids: CASSLAGKNQPQHF. The CDR3 DNA reads as TGTGCCAGCAGTTTAGCCGGGAAAAATCAGCCCCAGCATTTT.

The J gene is TRBJ2-7, the V gene TRBV30; D is perhaps TRBD2 (5 bases). The CDR3 covers 12 residues. Germline V lookup: CDR1 GTSNPN, CDR2 SVGIG (reference sequence). V gave up 0 bases and J gave up 3 bases, with 6 bases separating them. The CDR3 region has the DNA TGTGCCTGGAGTGTGGGGAGCTACGAGCAGTACTTC. As protein: CAWSVGSYEQYF. The full variable domain, completed using reference TRBV30 and TRBJ2-7, is SQTIHQWPATLVQPVGSPLSLECTVEGTSNPNLYWYRQAAGRGLQLLFYSVGIGQISSEVPQNLSASRPQDRQFILSSKKLLLSDSGFYLCAWSVGSYEQYFGPGTRLTVT.

The chain employs TRBV7-2 and TRBJ1-2; 8 bases match TRBD1. J lost 4 bases, V lost 4 bases, and 8 bases had no gene match. The CDR3 length is 15 residues. Germline-derived CDR1 and CDR2 are SGHTA and FQGNSA. The CDR3 region has the DNA TGTGCCAGCAGCTCCCGGACAGGGAGGGGCTATGGCTACACCTTC. This gives the protein CASSSRTGRGYGYTF.

The chain employs TRBV7-8 and TRBJ2-7, with D tentatively TRBD1 (6 bases). CDR3 size: 14 residues. Germline loops: CDR1 SGHVS, CDR2 FQNEAQ. Trimming removed 5 bases at V and 7 bases at J, with 18 bases between. DNA for the CDR3: TGTGCCAGCAGCCCGGACAGCCCAGTAGGGGAGCAGTACTTC. The encoded protein is CASSPDSPVGEQYF.

This clone was observed once. The chain recombines TRBV20-1 with TRBJ2-5; D remains unclear. Germline-derived CDR1 and CDR2 are DFQATT and SNEGSKA (reference sequence). The ends were cut back, 6 bases at V and 4 bases at J, with 9 bases in the middle. The CDR3 loop spans 11 amino acids. The DNA of the CDR3 is TGCAGTGCCCGAGGTCCAGAGACCCAGTACTTC. Protein product: CSARGPETQYF.

This chain's CDR3 is CASRPVGFRELFF. In DNA form, the CDR3 reads TGTGCCAGCAGGCCAGTAGGGTTCCGGGAGCTGTTTTTT. The genes are TRBV11-2 and TRBJ2-2; no clear D gene. The V gene's germline CDR1 is SGHAT and CDR2 FQNNGV. CDR3 length: 13 residues. Trimming removed 6 bases from V and 9 bases from J, with 14 bases in between.

J is TRBJ1-6 and V is TRBV7-9, with D maybe TRBD1 (5 bases). CDR3 length: 16 amino acids. Trimming left V 1 base short and J 9 bases short, with 16 bases between. Germline CDR1 and CDR2: SEHNR and FQNEAQ (reference sequence). Here the CDR3 reads CASSLGSGQGISPLHF. CDR3 nucleotide sequence: TGTGCCAGCAGCTTAGGGTCAGGGCAAGGGATTTCACCCCTCCACTTT.

CDR3 coding DNA: TGTGCCAGCTCACCAGACGTTCCACAAAAAAACATTCAGTACTTC. Amino acids: CASSPDVPQKNIQYF. V usage is TRBV18 and J usage is TRBJ2-4, with D unclear. The CDR3 is 15 amino acids. Trimming took off 2 bases at V and 4 bases at J, with 12 bases between the two ends. Germline-derived CDR1 and CDR2 are KGHSH and LQKENI.

This chain links TRBV19 with TRBJ2-7, with D possibly matching TRBD1 (6 bases). This CDR3 comprises 14 residues. From germline, CDR1 is LNHDA and CDR2 SQIVND (reference sequence). Trimming left V 1 base short and J 1 base short, with 8 bases between. The CDR3 nucleotides read TGTGCCAGTAGTATAGCCACAGGGTCCTACGAGCAGTACTTC. This translates into CASSIATGSYEQYF.

The J gene is TRBJ1-5, the V gene TRBV28, with 8 bases matching TRBD1. The length of the CDR3 is 16 residues. The germline CDR1 and CDR2 sequences are MDHEN and SYDVKM. J was trimmed by 7 bases and V by 5 bases; bases with no gene match: 13. The CDR3 DNA follows: TGTGCCAGCAGTACCGCAGGGGGCGAACACGGGCAGCCCCAGCATTTT. This gives the protein CASSTAGGEHGQPQHF.

This chain joins TRBV5-6 and TRBJ2-5; 7 bases line up with TRBD1. CDR1 and CDR2 (germline): SGHDT, YYEEEE. V gave up 1 base and J gave up 7 bases; unmatched junction bases: 7. This CDR3 comprises 14 residues. This chain's CDR3 is CASSLRGREGTQYF. As DNA, the CDR3 is TGTGCCAGCAGCTTGAGGGGGCGAGAAGGGACCCAGTACTTC.

The V call is TRBV30, the J call TRBJ2-2, with D maybe TRBD1 (5 bases). V was cut by 8 bases and J by 1 base, with 14 bases left in between. Germline V CDR1 and CDR2: GTSNPN, SVGIG (reference sequence). CDR3 size: 14 residues. The CDR3 loop is CALGWGMNTGELFF. DNA for the CDR3: TGTGCCCTGGGATGGGGCATGAACACCGGGGAGCTGTTTTTT.

In this sample, this clone turned up a few times. This chain connects TRBV5-1 to TRBJ2-5; D possibly corresponds to TRBD1 (5 bases). CDR3 length: 13 residues. The V gene's germline CDR1 is SGHRS and CDR2 YFSETQ. The V gene lost 3 bases and the J gene lost 1 base, with 7 bases spanning the gap. The CDR3 region is CASSWGLQETQYF. In DNA form, the CDR3 reads TGCGCCAGCAGCTGGGGCCTCCAAGAGACCCAGTACTTC.

The chain couples TRBV27 to TRBJ2-1; D tentatively reads TRBD1 or TRBD2 (6 bases each). The CDR3 totals 15 residues. V was trimmed by 5 bases and J by 6 bases, leaving 17 bases between them. Per germline, CDR1 MNHEY and CDR2 SMNVEV (reference sequence). CDR3 region: CASSPWVGGLNEQFF. The CDR3 region has the DNA TGTGCCAGCAGTCCCTGGGTGGGGGGCCTCAATGAGCAGTTCTTC.

The chain is built from TRBV16 and TRBJ1-1, with a tentative D call TRBD1 (5 bases). Germline assignment: CDR1 KGHSY and CDR2 FQNENV. V was shortened by 1 base and J by 5 bases, with 8 bases between the two germline ends. The CDR3 is made up of 13 amino acids. The CDR3, as DNA: TGTGCCAGCAGCCAATTGTGGGGGACTGAAGCTTTCTTT. Amino acids: CASSQLWGTEAFF.

This clone has a single count. The chain recombines TRBV5-6 with TRBJ2-3; D possibly corresponds to TRBD2 (5 bases). CDR3 length equals 15 residues. The V gene lost 2 bases and the J gene lost 2 bases, with 12 bases spanning the gap. The germline V gene encodes CDR1 SGHDT and CDR2 YYEEEE. This CDR3 is CASSFLVATTDTQYF. In nucleotides, the CDR3 is TGTGCCAGCAGCTTTCTAGTAGCGACCACAGATACGCAGTATTTT.

The chain uses TRBV5-6 and TRBJ2-7; 12 positions agree with TRBD2. Germline-derived CDR1 and CDR2 are SGHDT and YYEEEE. The V segment lost 1 base and the J segment 1 base; nucleotides outside the gene matches: 9. This CDR3 region has 18 residues. The CDR3 reads CASSLTTSGGIKSYEQYF. Written as DNA, the CDR3 is TGTGCCAGCAGCTTGACTACTAGCGGGGGGATTAAATCCTACGAGCAGTACTTC.